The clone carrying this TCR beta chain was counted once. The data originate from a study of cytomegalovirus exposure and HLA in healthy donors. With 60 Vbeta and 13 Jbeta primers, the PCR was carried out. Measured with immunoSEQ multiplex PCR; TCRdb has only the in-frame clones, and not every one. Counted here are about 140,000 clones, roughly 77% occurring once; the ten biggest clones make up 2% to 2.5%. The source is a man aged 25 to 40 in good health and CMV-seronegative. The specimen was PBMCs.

CDR3 sequence reads: CASSWLTENTEAFF. In DNA form, the CDR3 reads TGTGCCAGCAGTTGGTTGACTGAGAACACTGAAGCTTTCTTT. The genes are TRBV28 and TRBJ1-1; D gene unclear. The germline V gene has CDR1 MDHEN and CDR2 SYDVKM. The V gene lost 4 bases and the J gene lost 1 base, with 10 bases spanning the gap. The CDR3 has 14 residues.